The 21 T cell receptor beta chains below all came from one sample that was sequenced in a study of vaccination effects on CD4 cells after COVID-19 (dated by TCRdb to 2021 to 2024). Libraries came from the immunoSEQ multiplex PCR assay. TCRdb took this table from immuneACCESS and kept in-frame rearrangements with V and J called. Such tables lack part of the clones; where checked against another copy, unresolved V genes explain under half of the gap, and the rest is unexplained. This sample lists about 73,000 clones; under 85% were detected once. The top ten hold under 3% of the sample. In the ViraFEST assay, PBMC were stimulated with viral peptide pools, and TCR sequencing was then used to find antigen-specific CD4+ T cell clonotypes based on their expansion. After approximately eleven days of culture, CD4+ T cells were isolated with the EasySep CD4+ T cell isolation kit. None of the healthy vaccine recipients had a prior SARS-CoV-2 infection, which was confirmed by nucleocapsid antibody tests that came back negative both before and after vaccination.

Which antigens these TCRs recognize remains unknown. Sample: CD4+ T cells from PBMCs cultured with HCoV-NL63 spike peptides, taken before COVID-19 vaccination. This specimen's cell subset or site label, per the study, means: HCoV-NL63 spike overlapping peptide pool stimulation. All receptors derive from a human donor who received a COVID-19 vaccine.

The sample holds a few counts of this clone. V gene TRBV2 combines with J gene TRBJ2-7; D perhaps matches TRBD2 (5 bases). The CDR3 is made up of 14 amino acids. V gave up 3 bases and J gave up 2 bases, with 11 bases separating them. Germline V gives CDR1 SNHLY, CDR2 FYNNEI. The CDR3 protein is CASSDRTGTYEQYV. DNA for the CDR3: TGTGCCAGCAGTGACCGGACGGGAACCTACGAGCAGTACGTC.

The rearrangement uses TRBV6-1 and TRBJ1-5; the D gene is possibly TRBD1 (5 bases). V was clipped by 3 bases and J by 3 bases, with 9 bases between them. Looked up from germline, CDR1 is MNHNS and CDR2 is SASEGT. CDR3 length equals 14 residues. The CDR3 here is CASSEGRVNQPQHF. The CDR3 nucleotides read TGTGCCAGCAGTGAGGGACGGGTCAATCAGCCCCAGCATTTT.

This clone was observed a few times. The genes are TRBV10-2 and TRBJ2-2; 12 bases fit TRBD2. V trimming: 6 bases; J trimming: 5 bases; junction bases outside the gene matches: 10. The CDR3 extends over 17 amino acids. Germline V gives CDR1 WSHSY, CDR2 SAAADI. The CDR3 spells CASRTSGGPPGTGELFF. CDR3 coding DNA: TGCGCCAGCAGGACTAGCGGGGGACCTCCTGGAACCGGGGAGCTGTTTTTT.

The genes are TRBV6-5 and TRBJ2-3; 7 nucleotides match TRBD1. The length of the CDR3 is 14 residues. Germline assignment: CDR1 MNHEY and CDR2 SVGAGI. V lost 6 bases, J lost 4 bases, and 7 bases stayed unmatched. Written as DNA, the CDR3 is TGTGCCAGCAGACCCACCACAGGGGCAGATACGCAGTATTTT. Translating gives CASRPTTGADTQYF.

The sample holds one count of this clone. This chain links TRBV28 with TRBJ2-5, with a possible D match to TRBD2 (5 bases). V lost 5 bases, J lost 6 bases, and 19 bases lay in between. The germline V gene encodes CDR1 MDHEN and CDR2 SYDVKM. The CDR3 totals 15 residues. CDR3 residues: CASSLGGNLGKTQYF. The CDR3 region has the DNA TGTGCCAGCAGTCTCGGAGGAAACCTCGGGAAGACCCAGTACTTC.

This clone was observed a handful of times. The chain links TRBV7-2 to TRBJ1-5; 8 positions match TRBD1. V lost 11 bases, J lost 4 bases, and 7 bases stayed unmatched. The CDR3 totals 13 residues. CDR1 is SGHTA, CDR2 FQGNSA, per germline. In nucleotides, the CDR3 is TGTGCCCAGAGGACAGGGAGAAATCAGCCCCAGCATTTT. Translation: CAQRTGRNQPQHF.

CDR3 amino acids: CASSQLDSNQPQHF. The CDR3 region has the DNA TGCGCCAGCAGCCAATTGGATAGCAATCAGCCCCAGCATTTT. V gene TRBV4-1 combines with J gene TRBJ1-5; D not resolved. The CDR3 totals 14 residues. V was pared by 2 bases and J by 0 bases, with 5 bases between. Germline V gene sequence: CDR1 MGHRA, CDR2 YSYEKL.

V gene TRBV12-5 combines with J gene TRBJ2-1; TRBD1 agrees at 9 bases. J lost 8 bases, V lost 1 base, and 6 bases had no gene match. CDR3 length: 15 residues. CDR1 LGHNT and CDR2 FRNRAP come from the germline V gene. The CDR3 DNA reads TGTGCTAGTGGTTTGGATGGGACAGGGCGGGATGAGCAGTTCTTC. This translates into CASGLDGTGRDEQFF.

This chain connects TRBV18 to TRBJ1-1, with 9 bases identical to TRBD1. The CDR3 covers 15 residues. V gave up 6 bases and J gave up 8 bases; unmatched junction bases: 13. CDR1 and CDR2 from the germline V gene are KGHSH and LQKENI. The DNA of the CDR3 is TGTGCCAGCTCCTCCAGATTACAGGGGGCCCTAGAAGCTTTCTTT. It encodes CASSSRLQGALEAFF.

The rearrangement joins TRBV2 to TRBJ1-5; 7 bases line up with TRBD1. Germline assignment: CDR1 SNHLY and CDR2 FYNNEI. This CDR3 has 13 amino acids. V lost 6 bases, J lost 6 bases, and 5 bases stayed unmatched. CDR3: CASRNRGGQPQHF. Written as DNA, the CDR3 is TGTGCCAGCAGGAACAGGGGAGGTCAGCCCCAGCATTTT.

The chain uses TRBV7-9 and TRBJ2-5, with D possibly being TRBD1 (6 bases). With 5 bases removed from V and 1 base from J, the gap between germline ends came to 11 bases. CDR3 length equals 14 residues. The germline V gene has CDR1 SEHNR and CDR2 FQNEAQ (reference sequence). This CDR3 is CASSRGQFQETQYF. The CDR3 DNA reads as TGTGCCAGCAGCCGAGGACAGTTCCAAGAGACCCAGTACTTC.

The chain is built from TRBV28 and TRBJ2-3, with D hard to call. The germline CDR1 and CDR2 sequences are MDHEN and SYDVKM. The germline V and J ends were trimmed by 6 bases and 0 bases, with 4 bases remaining between them. The CDR3 sequence is 12 residues long. For the CDR3, the DNA is TGTGCCAGCAGGAGAAGCACAGATACGCAGTATTTT. Encoded protein: CASRRSTDTQYF. The variable domain in full, completed from reference TRBV28 and TRBJ2-3, reads DVKVTQSSRYLVKRTGEKVFLECVQDMDHENMFWYRQDPGLGLRLIYFSYDVKMKEKGDIPEGYSVSREKKERFSLILESASTNQTSMYLCASRRSTDTQYFGPGTRLTVL.

This clone was observed a few times. V and J are TRBV18 and TRBJ1-6; D remains ambiguous. This CDR3 has 13 amino acids. The V gene's germline CDR1 is KGHSH and CDR2 LQKENI. Trimming took off 2 bases at V and 9 bases at J, with 8 bases between the two ends. The CDR3 bases are TGTGCCAGCTCACCAGGGCGGGGTTCACCCCTCCACTTT. Protein product: CASSPGRGSPLHF.

The chain joins TRBV4-1 to TRBJ1-5, with D possibly matching TRBD1 (6 bases). Germline CDR1 is MGHRA and CDR2 is YSYEKL. The CDR3 has 15 amino acids. V was trimmed by 0 bases and J by 6 bases, leaving 12 bases between them. The CDR3 sequence: CASSQETGKVQPQHF. The CDR3 coding sequence is TGCGCCAGCAGCCAAGAAACAGGGAAAGTTCAGCCCCAGCATTTT.

V gene TRBV6-2 or TRBV6-3 combines with J gene TRBJ2-3; the D is unclear. V lost 6 bases to trimming and J lost 1 base, with 8 bases between them. Germline V gene sequence: CDR1 MNHEY, CDR2 SVGEGT. There are 13 residues in the CDR3. CDR3 amino acids: CASSTDGTDTQYF. CDR3 DNA sequence: TGTGCCAGCAGCACGGACGGCACAGATACGCAGTATTTT.

The chain combines TRBV27 with TRBJ1-1, with D perhaps TRBD1 (5 bases). Germline CDR1 MNHEY, CDR2 SMNVEV (reference sequence). CDR3 size: 15 residues. With 4 bases removed from V and 2 bases from J, the gap between germline ends came to 14 bases. CDR3 DNA: TGTGCCAGCAGTTATTCCGGGACCTTTAACACTGAAGCTTTCTTT. It specifies CASSYSGTFNTEAFF.

The J gene is TRBJ1-1, the V gene TRBV3-1 (or the pseudogene TRBV3-2); tentative D call: TRBD1 (6 bases). Germline CDR1 reads LGHDT; CDR2 reads YNNKEL (reference sequence). CDR3 length: 16 residues. Trimming took off 1 base at V and 1 base at J, with 13 bases between the two ends. The CDR3 is CASSQVNRGRNTEAFF. CDR3 nucleotides: TGTGCCAGCAGCCAAGTCAACCGGGGGCGGAACACTGAAGCTTTCTTT.

The chain combines TRBV28 with TRBJ2-5; perhaps TRBD1 as D (5 bases). The CDR3 totals 14 residues. The germline V and J ends were trimmed by 2 bases and 6 bases, with 13 bases remaining between them. CDR1 and CDR2 (germline): MDHEN, SYDVKM. The CDR3 spells CASSLRGQLQTQYF. The CDR3 DNA is TGTGCCAGCAGTTTAAGGGGTCAGCTCCAGACCCAGTACTTC. The full variable domain, in which reference TRBV28 and TRBJ2-5 provide the parts outside the CDR3, is DVKVTQSSRYLVKRTGEKVFLECVQDMDHENMFWYRQDPGLGLRLIYFSYDVKMKEKGDIPEGYSVSREKKERFSLILESASTNQTSMYLCASSLRGQLQTQYFGPGTRLLVL.

The V and J genes are TRBV7-2 and TRBJ2-3, with 7 bases matching TRBD2. The CDR3 is 14 amino acids. V was clipped by 7 bases and J by 0 bases; unmatched bases: 4. Germline values: CDR1 SGHTA, CDR2 FQGNSA. CDR3 in DNA: TGTGCCAGCACGACTAGCTTTAGCACAGATACGCAGTATTTT. It yields the protein CASTTSFSTDTQYF.

This clone was seen just once. The chain employs TRBV5-8 and TRBJ2-3; tentatively, D is TRBD1 (6 bases). CDR3 length: 16 amino acids. Germline V gene data show CDR1 as SGHTS and CDR2 as YDEGEE. Deletions cut 7 bases from V and 2 bases from J, with 20 bases between. The CDR3 here is CASPNVPGENTDTQYF. CDR3 sequence (DNA): TGTGCCAGCCCTAACGTTCCAGGGGAAAACACAGATACGCAGTATTTT. The full variable domain, its missing parts supplied by reference TRBV5-8 and TRBJ2-3, is EAGVTQSPTHLIKTRGQQATLRCSPISGHTSVYWYQQALGLGLQFLLWYDEGEERNRGNFPPRFSGRQFPNYSSELNVNALELEDSALYLCASPNVPGENTDTQYFGPGTRLTVL.

This clone was counted a few times. The CDR3 region has the DNA TGTGCCAGCAGCTTGGTCGGCTCTGGAAACACCATATATTTT. It encodes CASSLVGSGNTIYF. The rearrangement joins TRBV5-4 to TRBJ1-3; D is undetermined. Germline CDR1 SGHNT, CDR2 YYREEE (reference sequence). Trimming removed 0 bases from V and 0 bases from J, with 4 bases in between. This CDR3 spans 14 amino acids. The complete variable domain, with remaining parts taken from reference TRBV5-4 and TRBJ1-3, reads ETGVTQSPTHLIKTRGQQVTLRCSSQSGHNTVSWYQQALGQGPQFIFQYYREEENGRGNFPPRFSGLQFPNYSSELNVNALELDDSALYLCASSLVGSGNTIYFGEGSWLTVV.